What follows describes a single T cell receptor beta chain. The clone's antigen remains unknown. Base-call qualities are not available, and no considerably larger clone is one nucleotide away. This entry comes from a study of technical replicates of blood from several donors (dated by TCRdb to between 2016 and 2019). The V end loses 3 bases and the J end loses 2 bases, and a stretch of 17 bases separates them. The CDR3 sequence holds 16 residues, the cysteine and phenylalanine included. The sequence is cut down to CDR3 DNA, 48 bases in frame from base 1. CDR1 and CDR2, looked up from the germline V gene (reference sequence), are SEHNR and FQNEAQ. The library was generated by the immunoSEQ multiplex PCR assay. Held by TCRdb, this immuneACCESS table contains in-frame sequences only and omits some clones. Under half of the omission traces to an unresolved V gene where checked; the cause of the rest is unknown. A total of about 56,000 clones appear in this sample, about 93% of them only once. 4.2% of the sample goes to the ten largest clones.

Material for sequencing was PBMCs. Rearrangement joined TRBV7-9 to TRBJ2-7, with the D segment identity uncertain. The receptor was derived from a human donor in good health. Some clones in this sample may be carry-over from other donors' samples. The CDR3 has the sequence CASSFSRPGIPYEQYF. The sequenced DNA is TGTGCCAGCAGCTTTAGTCGCCCGGGTATCCCCTACGAGCAGTACTTC.